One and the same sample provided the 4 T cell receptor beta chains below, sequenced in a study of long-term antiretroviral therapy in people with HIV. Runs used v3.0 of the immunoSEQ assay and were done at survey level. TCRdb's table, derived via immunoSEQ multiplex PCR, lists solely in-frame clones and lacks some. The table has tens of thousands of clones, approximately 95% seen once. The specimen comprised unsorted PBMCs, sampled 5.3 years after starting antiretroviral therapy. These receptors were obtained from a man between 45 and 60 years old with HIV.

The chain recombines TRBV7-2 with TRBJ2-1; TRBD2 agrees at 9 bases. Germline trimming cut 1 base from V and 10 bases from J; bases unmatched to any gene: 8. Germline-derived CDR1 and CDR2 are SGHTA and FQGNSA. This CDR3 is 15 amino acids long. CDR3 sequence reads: CASSLVAGGPREQFF. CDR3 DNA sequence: TGTGCCAGCAGCTTAGTGGCGGGGGGGCCGAGGGAGCAGTTCTTC.

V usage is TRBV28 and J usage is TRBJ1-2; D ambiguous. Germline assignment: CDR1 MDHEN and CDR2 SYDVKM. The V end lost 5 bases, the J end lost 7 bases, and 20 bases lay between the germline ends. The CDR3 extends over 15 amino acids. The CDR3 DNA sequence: TGTGCCAGCAGTGGCTACCGGGGAGTCGGGTTTGGCTACACCTTC. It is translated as CASSGYRGVGFGYTF.

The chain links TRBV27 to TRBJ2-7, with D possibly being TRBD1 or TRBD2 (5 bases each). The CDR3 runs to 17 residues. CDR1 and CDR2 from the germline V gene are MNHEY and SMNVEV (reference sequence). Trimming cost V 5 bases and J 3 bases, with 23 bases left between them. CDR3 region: CASSHVFMWGIDYEQYF. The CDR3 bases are TGTGCCAGCAGTCATGTATTCATGTGGGGGATTGACTACGAGCAGTACTTC.

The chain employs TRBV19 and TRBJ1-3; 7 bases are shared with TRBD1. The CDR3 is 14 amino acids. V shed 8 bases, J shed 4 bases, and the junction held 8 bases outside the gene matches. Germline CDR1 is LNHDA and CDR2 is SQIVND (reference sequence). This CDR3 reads CASGPGTAGNTIYF. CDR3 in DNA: TGTGCCAGTGGCCCGGGGACAGCAGGAAACACCATATATTTT.